This TCR beta chain was captured by sequencing in a study of blood T cell repertoires in COVID-19. Sequencing was performed with immunoSEQ multiplex PCR; in TCRdb, only in-frame clones are kept and a portion is missing. The table lists about 210,000 clones, 85% of them singletons. Source material: peripheral blood. The sequence derives from a woman between 65 and 79 years old with COVID-19, enrolled during active disease.

This chain's CDR3 is CASSLGHDDYGYTF. As DNA, the CDR3 is TGTGCCAGTAGTCTCGGTCATGATGACTATGGCTACACCTTC. The chain has TRBV19 and TRBJ1-2; D is unresolved. The CDR3 has 14 residues. Germline V lookup: CDR1 LNHDA, CDR2 SQIVND (reference sequence). V was trimmed by 5 bases and J by 3 bases, leaving 13 bases between them.